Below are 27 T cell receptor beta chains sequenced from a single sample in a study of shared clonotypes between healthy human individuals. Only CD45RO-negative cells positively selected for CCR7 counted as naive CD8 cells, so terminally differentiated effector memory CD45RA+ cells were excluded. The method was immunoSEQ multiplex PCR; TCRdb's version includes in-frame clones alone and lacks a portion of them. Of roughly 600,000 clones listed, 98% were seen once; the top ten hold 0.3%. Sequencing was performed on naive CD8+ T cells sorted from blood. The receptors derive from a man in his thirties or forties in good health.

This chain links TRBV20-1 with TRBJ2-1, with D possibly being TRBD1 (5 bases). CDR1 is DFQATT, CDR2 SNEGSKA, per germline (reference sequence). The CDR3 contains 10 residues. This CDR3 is CSPKGNEQFF. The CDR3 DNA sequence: TGCAGCCCCAAGGGGAATGAGCAGTTCTTC.

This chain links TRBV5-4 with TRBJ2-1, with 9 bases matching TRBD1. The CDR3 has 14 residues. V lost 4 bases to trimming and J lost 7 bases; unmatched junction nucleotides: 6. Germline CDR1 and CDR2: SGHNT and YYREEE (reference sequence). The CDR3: CASSPLTGGNEQFF. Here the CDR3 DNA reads TGTGCCAGCAGCCCATTGACAGGGGGAAATGAGCAGTTCTTC.

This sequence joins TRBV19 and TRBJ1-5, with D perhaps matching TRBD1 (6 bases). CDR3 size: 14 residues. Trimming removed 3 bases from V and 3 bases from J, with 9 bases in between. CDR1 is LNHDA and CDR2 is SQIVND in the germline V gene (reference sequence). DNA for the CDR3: TGTGCCAGTAGTATTACAGGGTTCAATCAGCCCCAGCATTTT. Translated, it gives CASSITGFNQPQHF.

The CDR3 region has the DNA TGTGCCAGCAGCGTAGAGGGCAGGGCGGGAGCTTTCTTT. It translates to CASSVEGRAGAFF. V gene TRBV9 combines with J gene TRBJ1-1; D is possibly TRBD1 (5 bases). Germline CDR1 reads SGDLS; CDR2 reads YYNGEE. V was trimmed by 0 bases and J by 10 bases, leaving 13 bases between them. This CDR3 spans 13 amino acids.

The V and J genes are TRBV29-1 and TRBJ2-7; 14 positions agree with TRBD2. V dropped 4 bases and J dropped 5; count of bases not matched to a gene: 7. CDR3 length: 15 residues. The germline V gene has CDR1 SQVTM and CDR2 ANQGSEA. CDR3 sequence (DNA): TGCAGCGTTGGGTACCTGGGACTAGCGGGAGACGAGCAGTACTTC. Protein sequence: CSVGYLGLAGDEQYF.

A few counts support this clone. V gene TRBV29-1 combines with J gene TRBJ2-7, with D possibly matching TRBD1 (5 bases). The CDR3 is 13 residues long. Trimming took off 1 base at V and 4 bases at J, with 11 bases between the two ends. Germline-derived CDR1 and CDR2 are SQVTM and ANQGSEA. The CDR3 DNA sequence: TGCAGCGTTGAAGTTCTGGGGCGGTACGAGCAGTACTTC. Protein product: CSVEVLGRYEQYF.

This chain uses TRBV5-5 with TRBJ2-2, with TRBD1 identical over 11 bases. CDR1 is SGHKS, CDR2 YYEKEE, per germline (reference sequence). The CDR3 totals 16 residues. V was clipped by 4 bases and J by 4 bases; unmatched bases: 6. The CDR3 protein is CASSTGQGASTGELFF. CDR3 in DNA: TGTGCCAGCAGCACAGGACAGGGGGCGAGCACCGGGGAGCTGTTTTTT.

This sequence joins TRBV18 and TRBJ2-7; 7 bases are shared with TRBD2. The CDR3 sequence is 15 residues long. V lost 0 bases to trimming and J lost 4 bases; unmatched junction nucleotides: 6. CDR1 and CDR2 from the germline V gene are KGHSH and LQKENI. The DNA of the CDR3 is TGTGCCAGCTCACCACCGCTAGCGGACTTATACGAGCAGTACTTC. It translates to CASSPPLADLYEQYF. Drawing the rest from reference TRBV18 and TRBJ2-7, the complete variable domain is NAGVMQNPRHLVRRRGQEARLRCSPMKGHSHVYWYRQLPEEGLKFMVYLQKENIIDESGMPKERFSAEFPKEGPSILRIQQVVRGDSAAYFCASSPPLADLYEQYFGPGTRLTVT.

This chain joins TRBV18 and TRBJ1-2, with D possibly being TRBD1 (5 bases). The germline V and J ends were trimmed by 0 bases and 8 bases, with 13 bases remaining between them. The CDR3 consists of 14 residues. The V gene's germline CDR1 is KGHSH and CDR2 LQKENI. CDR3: CASSPPGRAEGYTF. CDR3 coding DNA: TGTGCCAGCTCACCACCGGGCAGGGCGGAGGGCTACACCTTC. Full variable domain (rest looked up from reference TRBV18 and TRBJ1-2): NAGVMQNPRHLVRRRGQEARLRCSPMKGHSHVYWYRQLPEEGLKFMVYLQKENIIDESGMPKERFSAEFPKEGPSILRIQQVVRGDSAAYFCASSPPGRAEGYTFGSGTRLTVV.

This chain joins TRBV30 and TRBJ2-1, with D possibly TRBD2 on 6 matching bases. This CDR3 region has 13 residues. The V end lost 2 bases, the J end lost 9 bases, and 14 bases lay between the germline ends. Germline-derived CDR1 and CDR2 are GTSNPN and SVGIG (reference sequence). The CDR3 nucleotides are TGTGCCTGGAGTCAGACTAGAGGTTTTGAGCAGTTCTTC. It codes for CAWSQTRGFEQFF.

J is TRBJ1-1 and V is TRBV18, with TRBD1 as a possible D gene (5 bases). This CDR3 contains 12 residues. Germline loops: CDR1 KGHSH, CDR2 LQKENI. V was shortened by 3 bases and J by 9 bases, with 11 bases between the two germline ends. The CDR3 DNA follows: TGTGCCAGCTCACCGACAGAAGAGAAAGCTTTCTTT. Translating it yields CASSPTEEKAFF.

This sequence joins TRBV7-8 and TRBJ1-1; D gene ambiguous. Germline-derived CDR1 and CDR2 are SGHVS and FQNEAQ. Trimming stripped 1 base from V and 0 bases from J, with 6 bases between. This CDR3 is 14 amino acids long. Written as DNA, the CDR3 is TGTGCCAGCAGCTTAGAATTCATGAACACTGAAGCTTTCTTT. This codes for CASSLEFMNTEAFF.

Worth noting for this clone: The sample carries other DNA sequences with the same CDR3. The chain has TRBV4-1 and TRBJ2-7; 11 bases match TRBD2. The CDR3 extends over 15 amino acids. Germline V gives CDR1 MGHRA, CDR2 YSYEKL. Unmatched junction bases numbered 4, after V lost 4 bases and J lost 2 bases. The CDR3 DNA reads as TGCGCCAGCAGCCCGGGGACTAGCGGCACCTACGAGCAGTACTTC. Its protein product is CASSPGTSGTYEQYF.

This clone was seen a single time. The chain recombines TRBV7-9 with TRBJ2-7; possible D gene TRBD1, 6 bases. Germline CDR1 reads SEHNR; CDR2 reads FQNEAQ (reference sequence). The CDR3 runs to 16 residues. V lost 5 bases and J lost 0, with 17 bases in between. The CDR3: CASSPVGAESSYEQYF. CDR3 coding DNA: TGTGCCAGCAGCCCTGTGGGGGCGGAGAGCTCCTACGAGCAGTACTTC.

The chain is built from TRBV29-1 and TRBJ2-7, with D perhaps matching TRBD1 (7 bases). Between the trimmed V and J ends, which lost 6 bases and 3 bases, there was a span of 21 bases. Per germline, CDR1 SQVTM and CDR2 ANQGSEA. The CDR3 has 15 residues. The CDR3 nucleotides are TGCAGCGTGACTAGTACAGGGGCCGAAAACTACGAGCAGTACTTC. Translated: CSVTSTGAENYEQYF.

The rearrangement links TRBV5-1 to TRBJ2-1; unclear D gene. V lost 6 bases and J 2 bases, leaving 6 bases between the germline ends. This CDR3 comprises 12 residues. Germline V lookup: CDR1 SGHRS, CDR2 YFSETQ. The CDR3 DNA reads TGCGCCAGCATGGCTGCCTACAATGAGCAGTTCTTC. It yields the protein CASMAAYNEQFF.

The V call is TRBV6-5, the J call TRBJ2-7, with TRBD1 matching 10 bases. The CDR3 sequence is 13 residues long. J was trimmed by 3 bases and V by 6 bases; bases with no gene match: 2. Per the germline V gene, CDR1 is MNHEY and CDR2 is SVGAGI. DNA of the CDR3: TGTGCCAGCAGATGGACAGGGGGCTACGAGCAGTACTTC. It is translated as CASRWTGGYEQYF.

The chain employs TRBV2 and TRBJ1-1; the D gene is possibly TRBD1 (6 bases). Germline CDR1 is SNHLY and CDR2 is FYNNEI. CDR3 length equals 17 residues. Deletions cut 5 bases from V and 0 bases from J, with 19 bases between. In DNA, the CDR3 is TGTGCCAGCAGTTCGACCGGCAGGGGTCGGATGAACACTGAAGCTTTCTTT. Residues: CASSSTGRGRMNTEAFF.

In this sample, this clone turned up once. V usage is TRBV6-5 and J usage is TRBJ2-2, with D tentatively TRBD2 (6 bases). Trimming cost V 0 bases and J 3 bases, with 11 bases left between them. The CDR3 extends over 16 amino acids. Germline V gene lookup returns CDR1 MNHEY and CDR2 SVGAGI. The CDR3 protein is CASSYSLGGDTGELFF. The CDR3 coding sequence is TGTGCCAGCAGTTACTCCCTCGGGGGAGACACCGGGGAGCTGTTTTTT.

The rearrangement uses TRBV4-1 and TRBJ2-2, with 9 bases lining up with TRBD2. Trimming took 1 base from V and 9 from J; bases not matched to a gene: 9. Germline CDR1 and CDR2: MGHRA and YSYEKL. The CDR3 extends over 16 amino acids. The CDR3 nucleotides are TGCGCCAGCAGCCAAGCAGCTAGCGGGAACGTCAGGGAGCTGTTTTTT. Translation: CASSQAASGNVRELFF.

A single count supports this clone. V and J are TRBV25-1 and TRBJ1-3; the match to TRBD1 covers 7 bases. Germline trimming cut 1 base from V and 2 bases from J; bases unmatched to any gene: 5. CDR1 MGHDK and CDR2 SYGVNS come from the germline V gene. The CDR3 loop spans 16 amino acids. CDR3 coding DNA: TGTGCCAGCAGTGAATGGGACAGCGATCCTGGAAACACCATATATTTT. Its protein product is CASSEWDSDPGNTIYF.

Written as DNA, the CDR3 is TGTGCCAGCAGCCAAGGACAGGCCGTTGCCTACGAGCAGTACTTC. It translates to CASSQGQAVAYEQYF. The chain is built from TRBV4-2 and TRBJ2-7; perhaps TRBD1 as D (6 bases). Germline values: CDR1 LGHNA, CDR2 YNFKEQ. V gave up 1 base and J gave up 2 bases, with 12 bases separating them. There are 15 residues in the CDR3.

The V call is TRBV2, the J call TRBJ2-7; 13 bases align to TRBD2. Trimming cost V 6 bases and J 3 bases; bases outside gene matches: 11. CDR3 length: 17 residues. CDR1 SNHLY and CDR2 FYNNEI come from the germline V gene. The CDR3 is CASRDHRTSGRVYEQYF. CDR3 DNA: TGTGCCAGCAGGGACCACCGGACTAGCGGGAGAGTCTACGAGCAGTACTTC.

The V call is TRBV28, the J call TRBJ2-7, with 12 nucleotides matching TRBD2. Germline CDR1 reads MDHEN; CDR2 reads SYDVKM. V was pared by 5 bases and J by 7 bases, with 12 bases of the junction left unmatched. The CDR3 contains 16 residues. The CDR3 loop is CASSRGRLAGVGEQYF. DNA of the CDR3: TGTGCCAGCAGTCGAGGGCGACTAGCGGGAGTTGGTGAGCAGTACTTC.

CDR3 nucleotides: TGTGCCAGTACCCTAGGAGGCGGGGCCCAGTACTTC. It specifies CASTLGGGAQYF. The chain joins TRBV19 to TRBJ2-5; weak D call: TRBD2 (6 bases). From germline, CDR1 is LNHDA and CDR2 SQIVND (reference sequence). The CDR3 consists of 12 residues. V lost 7 bases and J 9 bases, leaving 15 bases between the germline ends.

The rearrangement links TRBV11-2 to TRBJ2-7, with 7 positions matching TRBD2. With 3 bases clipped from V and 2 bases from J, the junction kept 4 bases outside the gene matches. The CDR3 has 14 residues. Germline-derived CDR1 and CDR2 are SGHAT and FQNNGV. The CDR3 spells CASSFVAGAYEQYF. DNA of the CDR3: TGTGCCAGCAGCTTTGTAGCGGGTGCCTACGAGCAGTACTTC.

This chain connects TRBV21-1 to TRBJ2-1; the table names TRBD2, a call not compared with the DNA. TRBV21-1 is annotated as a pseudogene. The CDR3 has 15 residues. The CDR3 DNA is TGTGCCAGCAACGATCTAGGAGGGAACGAAAATGAGCAGTTCTTC. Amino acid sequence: CASNDLGGNENEQFF.